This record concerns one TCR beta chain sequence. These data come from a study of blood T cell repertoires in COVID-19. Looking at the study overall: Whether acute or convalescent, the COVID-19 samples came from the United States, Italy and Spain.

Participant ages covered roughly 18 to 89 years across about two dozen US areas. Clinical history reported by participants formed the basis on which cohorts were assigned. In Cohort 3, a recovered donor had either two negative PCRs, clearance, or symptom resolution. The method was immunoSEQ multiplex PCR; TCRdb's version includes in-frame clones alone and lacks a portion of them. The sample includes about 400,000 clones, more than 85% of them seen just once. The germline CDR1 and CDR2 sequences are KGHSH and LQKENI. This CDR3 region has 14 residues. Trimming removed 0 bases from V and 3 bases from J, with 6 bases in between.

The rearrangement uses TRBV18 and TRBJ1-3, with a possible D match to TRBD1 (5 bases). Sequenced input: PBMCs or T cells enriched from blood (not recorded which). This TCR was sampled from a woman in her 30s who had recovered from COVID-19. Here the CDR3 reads CASSPPTDGNTIYF. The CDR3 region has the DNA TGTGCCAGCTCACCACCGACAGATGGAAACACCATATATTTT. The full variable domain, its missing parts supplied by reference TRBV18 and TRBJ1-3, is NAGVMQNPRHLVRRRGQEARLRCSPMKGHSHVYWYRQLPEEGLKFMVYLQKENIIDESGMPKERFSAEFPKEGPSILRIQQVVRGDSAAYFCASSPPTDGNTIYFGEGSWLTVV.